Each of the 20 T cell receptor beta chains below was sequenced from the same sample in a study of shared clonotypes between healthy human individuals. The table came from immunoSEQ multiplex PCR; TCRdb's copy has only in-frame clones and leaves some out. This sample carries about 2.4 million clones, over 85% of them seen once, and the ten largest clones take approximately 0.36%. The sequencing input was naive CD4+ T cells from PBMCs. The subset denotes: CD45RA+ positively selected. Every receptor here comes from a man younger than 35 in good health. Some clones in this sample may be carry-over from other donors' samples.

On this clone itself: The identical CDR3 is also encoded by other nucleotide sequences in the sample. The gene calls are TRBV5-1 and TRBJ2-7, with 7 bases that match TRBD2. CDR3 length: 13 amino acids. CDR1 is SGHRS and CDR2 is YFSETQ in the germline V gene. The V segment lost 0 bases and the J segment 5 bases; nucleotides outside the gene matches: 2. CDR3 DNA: TGCGCCAGCAGCTTGGGGGGAGGGGACGAGCAGTACTTC. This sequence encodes CASSLGGGDEQYF.

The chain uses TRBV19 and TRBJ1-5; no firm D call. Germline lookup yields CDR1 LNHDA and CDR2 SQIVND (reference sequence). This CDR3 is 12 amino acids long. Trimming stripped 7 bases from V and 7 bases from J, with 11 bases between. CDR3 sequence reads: CASTSGKQPQHF. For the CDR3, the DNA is TGTGCCAGTACCTCGGGGAAACAGCCCCAGCATTTT.

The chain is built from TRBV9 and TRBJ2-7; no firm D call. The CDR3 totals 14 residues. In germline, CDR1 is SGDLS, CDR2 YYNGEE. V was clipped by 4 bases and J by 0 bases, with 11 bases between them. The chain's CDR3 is CASSSQGYSYEQYF. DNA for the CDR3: TGTGCCAGCAGCTCACAAGGTTACTCCTACGAGCAGTACTTC. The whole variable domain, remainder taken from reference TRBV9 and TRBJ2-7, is DSGVTQTPKHLITATGQRVTLRCSPRSGDLSVYWYQQSLDQGLQFLIQYYNGEERAKGNILERFSAQQFPDLHSELNLSSLELGDSALYFCASSSQGYSYEQYFGPGTRLTVT.

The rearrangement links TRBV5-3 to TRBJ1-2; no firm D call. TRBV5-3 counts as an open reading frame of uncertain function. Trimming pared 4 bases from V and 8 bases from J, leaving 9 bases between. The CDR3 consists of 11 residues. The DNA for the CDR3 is TGTGCCAGAAGCCCCGCGGGGGGCTACACCTTC. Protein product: CARSPAGGYTF.

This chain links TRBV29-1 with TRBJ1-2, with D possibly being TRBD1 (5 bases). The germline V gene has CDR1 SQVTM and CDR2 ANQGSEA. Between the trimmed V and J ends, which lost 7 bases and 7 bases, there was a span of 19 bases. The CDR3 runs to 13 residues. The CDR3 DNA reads TGCAGCGGTGTAGGGGCCGGCTGGTTTGGCTACACCTTC. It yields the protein CSGVGAGWFGYTF.

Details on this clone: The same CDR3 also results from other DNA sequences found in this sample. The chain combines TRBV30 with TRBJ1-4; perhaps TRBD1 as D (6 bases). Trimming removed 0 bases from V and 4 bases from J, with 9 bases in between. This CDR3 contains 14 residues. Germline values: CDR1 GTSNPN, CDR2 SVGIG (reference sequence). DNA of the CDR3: TGTGCCTGGAGTGTAGGACAGCTTAATGAAAAACTGTTTTTT. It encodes CAWSVGQLNEKLFF.

The CDR3 DNA reads as TGCGCCAGCAGCCAAGATACTTCCAGGGGCGGGAATGAGCAGTTCTTC. Its translation: CASSQDTSRGGNEQFF. J is TRBJ2-1 and V is TRBV4-1; tentative D call: TRBD1 (6 bases). Trimming removed 0 bases from V and 7 bases from J, with 16 bases in between. The CDR3 totals 16 residues. The germline V gene encodes CDR1 MGHRA and CDR2 YSYEKL.

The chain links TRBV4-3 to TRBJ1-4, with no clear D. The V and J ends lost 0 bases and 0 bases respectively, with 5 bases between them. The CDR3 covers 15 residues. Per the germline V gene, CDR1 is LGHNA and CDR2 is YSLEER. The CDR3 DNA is TGCGCCAGCAGCCAAGATTACGCAACTAATGAAAAACTGTTTTTT. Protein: CASSQDYATNEKLFF.

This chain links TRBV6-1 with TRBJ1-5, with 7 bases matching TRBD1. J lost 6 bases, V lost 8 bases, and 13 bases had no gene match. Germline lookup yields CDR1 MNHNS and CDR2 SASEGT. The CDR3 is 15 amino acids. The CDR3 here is CASSGQPGGSQPQHF. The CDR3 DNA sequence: TGTGCCAGCTCGGGACAGCCCGGTGGGAGTCAGCCCCAGCATTTT.

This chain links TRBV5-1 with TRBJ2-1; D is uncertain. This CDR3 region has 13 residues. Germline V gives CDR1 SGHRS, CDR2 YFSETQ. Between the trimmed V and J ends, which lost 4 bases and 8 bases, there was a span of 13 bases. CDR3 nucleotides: TGCGCCAGCAGCATCGCTAGTGGGCATGAGCAGTTCTTC. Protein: CASSIASGHEQFF. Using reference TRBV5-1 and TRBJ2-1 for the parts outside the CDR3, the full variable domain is KAGVTQTPRYLIKTRGQQVTLSCSPISGHRSVSWYQQTPGQGLQFLFEYFSETQRNKGNFPGRFSGRQFSNSRSEMNVSTLELGDSALYLCASSIASGHEQFFGPGTRLTVL.

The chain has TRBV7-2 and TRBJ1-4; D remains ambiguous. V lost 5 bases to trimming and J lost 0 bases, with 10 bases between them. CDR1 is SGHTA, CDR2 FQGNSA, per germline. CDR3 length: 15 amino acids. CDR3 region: CASSLQSTTNEKLFF. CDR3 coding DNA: TGTGCCAGCAGCCTACAGTCGACAACTAATGAAAAACTGTTTTTT.

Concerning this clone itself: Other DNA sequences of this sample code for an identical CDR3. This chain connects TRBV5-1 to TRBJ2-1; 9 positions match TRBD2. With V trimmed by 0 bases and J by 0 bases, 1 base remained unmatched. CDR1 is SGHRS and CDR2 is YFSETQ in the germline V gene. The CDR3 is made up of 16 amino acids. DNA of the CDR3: TGCGCCAGCAGCTTGGGTAGCGGGAGCTCCTACAATGAGCAGTTCTTC. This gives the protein CASSLGSGSSYNEQFF.

Here the CDR3 reads CASSVNYNEQFF. Here the CDR3 DNA reads TGTGCCAGCAGCGTAAACTACAATGAGCAGTTCTTC. The chain couples TRBV9 to TRBJ2-1; no definite D call. CDR1 SGDLS and CDR2 YYNGEE come from the germline V gene. V was cut by 1 base and J by 3 bases, with 2 bases left in between. CDR3 length: 12 residues.

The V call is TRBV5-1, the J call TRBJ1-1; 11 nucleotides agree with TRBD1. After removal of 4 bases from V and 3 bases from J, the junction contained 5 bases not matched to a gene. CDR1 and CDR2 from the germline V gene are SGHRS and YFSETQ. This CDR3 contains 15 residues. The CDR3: CASSTWDRGYTEAFF. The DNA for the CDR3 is TGCGCCAGCAGCACATGGGACAGGGGGTACACTGAAGCTTTCTTT.

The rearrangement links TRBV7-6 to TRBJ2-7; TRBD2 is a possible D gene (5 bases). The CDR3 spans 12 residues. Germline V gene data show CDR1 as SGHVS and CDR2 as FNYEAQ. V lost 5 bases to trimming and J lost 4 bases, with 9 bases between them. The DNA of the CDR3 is TGTGCCAGCAGCCAATCGGGGTACGAGCAGTACTTC. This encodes CASSQSGYEQYF. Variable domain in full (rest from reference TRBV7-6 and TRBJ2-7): GAGVSQSPRYKVTKRGQDVALRCDPISGHVSLYWYRQALGQGPEFLTYFNYEAQQDKSGLPNDRFSAERPEGSISTLTIQRTEQRDSAMYRCASSQSGYEQYFGPGTRLTVT.

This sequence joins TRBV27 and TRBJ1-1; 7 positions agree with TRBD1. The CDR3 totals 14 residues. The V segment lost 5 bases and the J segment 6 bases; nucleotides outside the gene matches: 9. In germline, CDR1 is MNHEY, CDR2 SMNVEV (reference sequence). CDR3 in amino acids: CASSDLQGRAEAFF. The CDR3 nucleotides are TGTGCCAGCAGTGACCTACAGGGGCGGGCTGAAGCTTTCTTT.

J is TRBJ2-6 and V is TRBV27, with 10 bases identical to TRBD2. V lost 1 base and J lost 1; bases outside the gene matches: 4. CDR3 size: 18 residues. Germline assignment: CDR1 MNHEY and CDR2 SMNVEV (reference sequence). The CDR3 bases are TGTGCCAGCAGTTTATTCCTAGCGGGAGTTTCTGGGGCCAACGTCCTGACTTTC. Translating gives CASSLFLAGVSGANVLTF.

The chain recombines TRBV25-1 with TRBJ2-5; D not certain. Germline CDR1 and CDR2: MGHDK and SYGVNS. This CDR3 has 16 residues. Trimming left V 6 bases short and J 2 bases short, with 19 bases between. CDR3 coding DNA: TGTGCCAGCAGCGGACCCCTCGCAGGACCTCAAGAGACCCAGTACTTC. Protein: CASSGPLAGPQETQYF.

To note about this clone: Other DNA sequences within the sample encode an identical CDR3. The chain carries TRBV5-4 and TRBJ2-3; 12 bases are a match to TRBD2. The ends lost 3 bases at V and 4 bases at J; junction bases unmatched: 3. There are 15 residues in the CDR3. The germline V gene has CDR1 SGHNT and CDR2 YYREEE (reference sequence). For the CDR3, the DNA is TGTGCCAGCAGCTCGGGGACTAGCGGGCCAGATACGCAGTATTTT. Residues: CASSSGTSGPDTQYF.

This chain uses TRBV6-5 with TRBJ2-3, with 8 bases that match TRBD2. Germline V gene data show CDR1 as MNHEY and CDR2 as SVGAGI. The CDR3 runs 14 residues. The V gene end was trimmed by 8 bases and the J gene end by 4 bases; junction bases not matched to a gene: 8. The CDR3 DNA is TGTGCCAGCCGAGGTAGCGGGGTACCAGATACGCAGTATTTT. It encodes CASRGSGVPDTQYF.